This passage covers 6 T cell receptor beta chains from one sample sequenced in a study of response to subunit inactivated influenza vaccine. Using its own MiXCR run on the RT-PCR reads, TCRdb lists one record per CDR3 protein. Of 400,000 to 550,000 distinct CDR3 sequences listed, 25% are singletons. The input for sequencing was CD4+ T cells sorted from PBMCs, taken less than 6 days after vaccination. Receptors originate from a man between 50 and 59 years old who received an inactivated influenza vaccine.

The chain links TRBV9 to TRBJ1-1, with 7 bases lining up with TRBD1. Per germline, CDR1 SGDLS and CDR2 YYNGEE. The CDR3 is made up of 13 amino acids. Trimming at V came to 4 bases and at J to 7 bases, leaving 7 bases not matched to a gene. CDR3 DNA: TGTGCCAGCAGCACAGGGGAATATAGTGAAGCTTTCTTT. Translated, it gives CASSTGEYSEAFF.

The table lists this clonotype with a few counts. The chain employs TRBV7-2 and TRBJ1-1; D is unclear. This CDR3 region has 14 residues. The germline CDR1 and CDR2 sequences are SGHTA and FQGNSA. V gave up 1 base and J gave up 2 bases, with 8 bases separating them. The DNA of the CDR3 is TGTGCCAGCAGCTTAGGGACGGACAACACTGAAGCTTTCTTT. Translated: CASSLGTDNTEAFF.

This clonotype was recorded only once. CDR3 region: CASSNRAISYEQYF. In DNA, the CDR3 is TGTGCCAGCAGCAACCGGGCCATCTCCTACGAGCAGTACTTC. The chain has TRBV5-5 and TRBJ2-7; D call uncertain. Germline values: CDR1 SGHKS, CDR2 YYEKEE (reference sequence). V lost 4 bases, J lost 0 bases, and 11 bases lay in between. The CDR3 has 14 residues.

This clonotype came up many times. The chain links TRBV7-2 to TRBJ2-7, with 9 bases fitting TRBD2. Trimming removed 4 bases from V and 5 bases from J; junction bases left unmatched: 12. Germline V CDR1 and CDR2: SGHTA, FQGNSA. The CDR3 totals 16 residues. Here the CDR3 reads CASSWRGAGGRNEQYF. CDR3 bases: TGTGCCAGCAGCTGGAGGGGAGCGGGAGGTAGGAACGAGCAGTACTTC.

This chain joins TRBV7-9 and TRBJ2-7; 8 nucleotides align to TRBD2. Trimming cost V 2 bases and J 13 bases; bases outside gene matches: 4. The CDR3 is 11 amino acids. CDR1 SEHNR and CDR2 FQNEAQ come from the germline V gene (reference sequence). CDR3 in amino acids: CASSLSGRIYF. The CDR3 DNA reads TGTGCCAGCAGCTTAAGCGGGAGAATTTACTTC.

A few counts support this clonotype. DNA for the CDR3: TGTGCCAGCAGCCTGGGAGCTGGGGATCAGACCCAGTACTTC. It is translated as CASSLGAGDQTQYF. This chain joins TRBV4-2 and TRBJ2-5, with a weak D call TRBD2 (5 bases). Germline V gene sequence: CDR1 LGHNA, CDR2 YNFKEQ. The CDR3 totals 14 residues. V dropped 4 bases and J dropped 6 bases, with 15 bases sitting between them.